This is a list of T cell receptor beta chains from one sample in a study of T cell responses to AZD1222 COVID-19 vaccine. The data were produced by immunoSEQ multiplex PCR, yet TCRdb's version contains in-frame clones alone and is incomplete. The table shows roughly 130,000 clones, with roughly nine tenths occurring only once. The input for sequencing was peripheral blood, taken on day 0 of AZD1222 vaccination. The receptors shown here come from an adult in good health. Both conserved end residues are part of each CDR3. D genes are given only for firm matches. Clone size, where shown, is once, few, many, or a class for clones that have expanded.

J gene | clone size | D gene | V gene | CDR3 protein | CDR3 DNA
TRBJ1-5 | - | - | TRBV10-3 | CAISESGGWQPQHF | TGTGCCATCAGTGAGTCTGGAGGGTGGCAGCCCCAGCATTTT
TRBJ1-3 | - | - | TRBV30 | CAWRGGGAGNTIYF | TGTGCCTGGAGGGGCGGGGGCGCTGGAAACACCATATATTTT
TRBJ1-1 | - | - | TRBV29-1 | CSVERQFTEAFF | TGCAGCGTTGAGAGACAATTCACTGAAGCTTTCTTT
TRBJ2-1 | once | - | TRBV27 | CASSSISGDNSYNEQFF | TGTGCCAGCAGCTCCATATCAGGGGATAATAGCTACAATGAGCAGTTCTTC
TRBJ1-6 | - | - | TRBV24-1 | CATSEGVGSPLHF | TGTGCCACCAGTGAGGGGGTGGGTTCACCCCTCCACTTT
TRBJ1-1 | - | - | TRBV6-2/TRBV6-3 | CASSSWIRTKSNTEAFF | TGTGCCAGCAGTTCCTGGATACGGACGAAATCGAACACTGAAGCTTTCTTT
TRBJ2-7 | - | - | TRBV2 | CASSITSYEQYF | TGTGCCAGCAGTATTACCTCCTACGAGCAGTACTTC
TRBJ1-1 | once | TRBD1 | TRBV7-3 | CASSLTGGYTEAFF | TGTGCCAGCAGCTTAACAGGGGGCTACACTGAAGCTTTCTTT
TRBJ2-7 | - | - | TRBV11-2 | CASSPILREYEQYF | TGTGCCAGCAGCCCCATTTTAAGGGAATACGAGCAGTACTTC
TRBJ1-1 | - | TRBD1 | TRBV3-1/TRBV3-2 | CASSPLGQMNTEAFF | TGTGCCAGCAGCCCCTTGGGACAGATGAACACTGAAGCTTTCTTT
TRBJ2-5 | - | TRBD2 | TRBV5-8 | CASSVGTSGETQYF | TGTGCCAGCAGCGTCGGGACTAGCGGGGAGACCCAGTACTTC
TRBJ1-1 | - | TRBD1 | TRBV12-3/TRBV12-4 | CASSLRDRGEAFF | TGTGCCAGCAGTTTAAGGGACAGGGGGGAAGCTTTCTTT
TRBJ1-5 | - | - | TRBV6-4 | CASRDGGGQPQHF | TGTGCCAGCAGGGACGGTGGGGGTCAGCCCCAGCATTTT
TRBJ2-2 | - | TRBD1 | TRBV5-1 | CASSRGQENTGELFF | TGCGCCAGCAGCCGGGGACAGGAAAACACCGGGGAGCTGTTTTTT
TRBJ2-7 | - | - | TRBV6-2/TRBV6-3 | CASSLAGGIGTLSYEQYF | TGTGCCAGCAGTCTCGCTGGAGGGATCGGGACACTCTCCTACGAGCAGTACTTC
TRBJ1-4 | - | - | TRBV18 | CASSPRRPSTNEKLFF | TGTGCCAGCTCACCACGCAGACCCTCAACTAATGAAAAACTGTTTTTT
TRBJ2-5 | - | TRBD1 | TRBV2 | CASRDRVLRNGETQYF | TGTGCCAGCAGAGACAGGGTACTCAGAAACGGAGAGACCCAGTACTTC
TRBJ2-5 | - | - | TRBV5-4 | CASSFTQETQYF | TGTGCCAGCAGTTTTACGCAAGAGACCCAGTACTTC
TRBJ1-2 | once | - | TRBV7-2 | CASSHPGRGTGGYTF | TGTGCCAGCAGCCATCCGGGGAGGGGTACAGGTGGCTACACCTTC
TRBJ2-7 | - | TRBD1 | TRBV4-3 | CASSQEGTGLPYEQYF | TGCGCCAGCAGCCAAGAGGGGACAGGCCTACCCTACGAGCAGTACTTC
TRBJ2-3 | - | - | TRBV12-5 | CASGLKTDTQYF | TGTGCTAGTGGTTTGAAAACAGATACGCAGTATTTT
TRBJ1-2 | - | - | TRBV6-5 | CASNPQPAGGYTF | TGTGCCAGCAACCCCCAGCCGGCCGGCGGCTACACCTTC